The text below deals with one T cell receptor (beta chain). This entry belongs to a study of cytomegalovirus exposure and HLA in healthy donors. Primers included in the PCR were 60 Vbeta and 13 Jbeta primers. Here immunoSEQ multiplex PCR was the method, and the copy in TCRdb shows in-frame clones only, minus some. The sample has 70,000 to 100,000 clones; approximately 68% are singletons. J gave up 8 bases and V 3 bases, and 5 bases lay outside the gene matches. The CDR3 consists of 15 residues. Germline CDR1 reads SGHVS; CDR2 reads FQNEAQ. The clonotype comes from a woman in her forties or fifties in good health and CMV-seropositive. The sequencing sample was made of PBMCs. This chain connects TRBV7-8 to TRBJ2-1, with 12 bases lining up with TRBD2. CDR3 region: CASSFPSGGADEQFF. The CDR3 nucleotides are TGTGCCAGCAGCTTTCCTAGCGGGGGGGCGGATGAGCAGTTCTTC.